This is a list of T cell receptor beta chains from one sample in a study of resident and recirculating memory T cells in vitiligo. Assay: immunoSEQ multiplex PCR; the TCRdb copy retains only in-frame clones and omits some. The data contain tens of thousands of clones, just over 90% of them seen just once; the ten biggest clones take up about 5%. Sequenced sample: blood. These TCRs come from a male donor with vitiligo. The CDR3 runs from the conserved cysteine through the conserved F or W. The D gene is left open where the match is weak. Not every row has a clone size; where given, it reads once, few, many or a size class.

CDR3 protein: CASGDRGRGGVTGELFF
CDR3 DNA: TGTGCCAGTGGGGACAGGGGGCGCGGGGGGGTTACCGGGGAGCTGTTTTTT
V gene: TRBV19
J gene: TRBJ2-2
clone size: NA
D gene: TRBD1
CDR3 length: 17

CDR3 protein: CASSQDPGEGPQETQYF
CDR3 DNA: TGTGCCAGCAGCCAAGATCCCGGGGAGGGCCCCCAAGAGACCCAGTACTTC
V gene: TRBV4-2
J gene: TRBJ2-5
clone size: few
D gene: TRBD2
CDR3 length: 17

CDR3 protein: CASSLDFRKNEQFF
CDR3 DNA: TGTGCCAGCAGCTTGGACTTTCGGAAAAATGAGCAGTTCTTC
V gene: TRBV7-9
J gene: TRBJ2-1
clone size: NA
D gene: NA
CDR3 length: 14

CDR3 protein: CASSLAPSGGIAGDTQYF
CDR3 DNA: TGTGCCAGCAGCTTAGCGCCTAGCGGGGGGATAGCAGGAGATACGCAGTATTTT
V gene: TRBV7-6
J gene: TRBJ2-3
clone size: once
D gene: TRBD2
CDR3 length: 18

CDR3 protein: CASSPRGPSEAFF
CDR3 DNA: TGTGCCAGTAGCCCAAGGGGCCCAAGTGAAGCTTTCTTT
V gene: TRBV19
J gene: TRBJ1-1
clone size: NA
D gene: NA
CDR3 length: 13

CDR3 protein: CASSLSGGIYNEQFF
CDR3 DNA: TGCGCCAGCAGCTTGAGCGGGGGGATCTACAATGAGCAGTTCTTC
V gene: TRBV5-1
J gene: TRBJ2-1
clone size: NA
D gene: TRBD2
CDR3 length: 15

CDR3 protein: CASSRPGTGDYEQYF
CDR3 DNA: TGTGCCAGCAGCCGCCCCGGGACAGGGGACTACGAGCAGTACTTC
V gene: TRBV13
J gene: TRBJ2-7
clone size: NA
D gene: TRBD1
CDR3 length: 15

CDR3 protein: CASSRASGNQETQYF
CDR3 DNA: TGTGCCAGCAGCAGGGCTAGCGGGAACCAAGAGACCCAGTACTTC
V gene: TRBV2
J gene: TRBJ2-5
clone size: NA
D gene: TRBD2
CDR3 length: 15

CDR3 protein: CASSASLGLGGTQYF
CDR3 DNA: TGTGCCAGCAGTGCGAGCCTGGGACTTGGCGGTACGCAGTATTTT
V gene: TRBV6-1
J gene: TRBJ2-3
clone size: few
D gene: NA
CDR3 length: 15

CDR3 protein: CASTTVASGSYEQYF
CDR3 DNA: TGTGCCAGCACCACTGTGGCTAGCGGCTCCTACGAGCAGTACTTC
V gene: TRBV28
J gene: TRBJ2-7
clone size: NA
D gene: TRBD2
CDR3 length: 15

CDR3 protein: CASSGTRPDEQYF
CDR3 DNA: TGTGCCAGCAGCGGGACTAGACCGGACGAGCAGTACTTC
V gene: TRBV6-5
J gene: TRBJ2-7
clone size: NA
D gene: TRBD2
CDR3 length: 13

CDR3 protein: CASSSGTLKAHNEQFF
CDR3 DNA: TGTGCCAGCAGTAGCGGGACTCTCAAGGCCCACAATGAGCAGTTCTTC
V gene: TRBV28
J gene: TRBJ2-1
clone size: NA
D gene: TRBD2
CDR3 length: 16

CDR3 protein: CASKKLAGNTGELFF
CDR3 DNA: TGTGCCAGTAAAAAACTAGCGGGAAACACCGGGGAGCTGTTTTTT
V gene: TRBV19
J gene: TRBJ2-2
clone size: NA
D gene: TRBD2
CDR3 length: 15

CDR3 protein: CASTVAGQGHGYTF
CDR3 DNA: TGTGCCAGCACCGTAGCGGGACAGGGGCATGGCTACACCTTC
V gene: TRBV9
J gene: TRBJ1-2
clone size: NA
D gene: TRBD1
CDR3 length: 14

CDR3 protein: CASSQASGRGETQYF
CDR3 DNA: TGCGCCAGCAGCCAAGCCAGCGGGAGAGGGGAGACCCAGTACTTC
V gene: TRBV4-3
J gene: TRBJ2-5
clone size: NA
D gene: TRBD2
CDR3 length: 15

CDR3 protein: CASSPTQLLQILGQFF
CDR3 DNA: TGTGCCAGCTCACCCACCCAACTCCTTCAAATTCTTGGGCAGTTCTTC
V gene: TRBV18
J gene: TRBJ2-1
clone size: NA
D gene: NA
CDR3 length: 16

CDR3 protein: CASSQVPDRPYEQYF
CDR3 DNA: TGCGCCAGCAGCCAAGTCCCGGACAGGCCCTACGAGCAGTACTTC
V gene: TRBV4-1
J gene: TRBJ2-7
clone size: NA
D gene: TRBD1
CDR3 length: 15

CDR3 protein: CASSLAGLTALQETQYF
CDR3 DNA: TGCGCCAGCAGCTTGGCCGGTTTAACCGCCCTGCAAGAGACCCAGTACTTC
V gene: TRBV5-1
J gene: TRBJ2-5
clone size: NA
D gene: NA
CDR3 length: 17

CDR3 protein: CASSPTDSGNTIYF
CDR3 DNA: TGTGCCAGCAGTCCGACAGACTCTGGAAACACCATATATTTT
V gene: TRBV28
J gene: TRBJ1-3
clone size: NA
D gene: NA
CDR3 length: 14

CDR3 protein: CASARDTSTNEKLFF
CDR3 DNA: TGTGCCAGCGCTCGGGACACCTCAACTAATGAAAAACTGTTTTTT
V gene: TRBV2
J gene: TRBJ1-4
clone size: NA
D gene: NA
CDR3 length: 15

CDR3 protein: CASSLAGGNYGYTF
CDR3 DNA: TGTGCCAGCAGCTTAGCAGGGGGTAACTATGGCTACACCTTC
V gene: TRBV7-2
J gene: TRBJ1-2
clone size: NA
D gene: NA
CDR3 length: 14

CDR3 protein: CASSLPGLAGGAYNEQFF
CDR3 DNA: TGTGCCAGCAGCCTACCGGGGCTAGCGGGAGGGGCCTACAATGAGCAGTTCTTC
V gene: TRBV7-2
J gene: TRBJ2-1
clone size: NA
D gene: TRBD2
CDR3 length: 18

CDR3 protein: CASSPLNAGELFF
CDR3 DNA: TGTGCCAGCAGCCCCCTAAATGCGGGGGAGCTGTTTTTT
V gene: TRBV11-1
J gene: TRBJ2-2
clone size: NA
D gene: NA
CDR3 length: 13

CDR3 protein: CASSSALRGISNQPQHF
CDR3 DNA: TGTGCCAGCAGCTCGGCCCTAAGGGGGATAAGCAATCAGCCCCAGCATTTT
V gene: TRBV27
J gene: TRBJ1-5
clone size: NA
D gene: NA
CDR3 length: 17

CDR3 protein: CASSFRREGADTQYF
CDR3 DNA: TGTGCCAGCAGTTTCCGGCGGGAGGGCGCAGATACGCAGTATTTT
V gene: TRBV28
J gene: TRBJ2-3
clone size: NA
D gene: TRBD2
CDR3 length: 15

CDR3 protein: CASSSYLGTGGTDTQYF
CDR3 DNA: TGTGCCAGCAGCAGCTACCTTGGGACAGGGGGTACAGATACGCAGTATTTT
V gene: TRBV11-3
J gene: TRBJ2-3
clone size: NA
D gene: TRBD1
CDR3 length: 17

CDR3 protein: CASSLDLGGNEQFF
CDR3 DNA: TGTGCCAGCAGCTTAGATCTGGGGGGGAATGAGCAGTTCTTC
V gene: TRBV11-2
J gene: TRBJ2-1
clone size: once
D gene: TRBD2
CDR3 length: 14

CDR3 protein: CASRERGTTQETQYF
CDR3 DNA: TGTGCCAGCAGGGAACGCGGGACTACGCAAGAGACCCAGTACTTC
V gene: TRBV25-1
J gene: TRBJ2-5
clone size: NA
D gene: TRBD2
CDR3 length: 15

CDR3 protein: CASSQIVQETQYF
CDR3 DNA: TGCGCCAGCAGCCAAATAGTGCAAGAGACCCAGTACTTC
V gene: TRBV4-1
J gene: TRBJ2-5
clone size: NA
D gene: NA
CDR3 length: 13

CDR3 protein: CASSATGGDGYTF
CDR3 DNA: TGTGCCAGCAGTGCAACAGGGGGCGATGGCTACACCTTC
V gene: TRBV6-5
J gene: TRBJ1-2
clone size: NA
D gene: TRBD1
CDR3 length: 13

CDR3 protein: CAIGGRTSGREQFF
CDR3 DNA: TGTGCCATCGGGGGAAGGACTAGCGGGAGGGAGCAGTTCTTC
V gene: TRBV10-3
J gene: TRBJ2-1
clone size: NA
D gene: TRBD2
CDR3 length: 14

CDR3 protein: CASSHSPGLAGSYEQYF
CDR3 DNA: TGTGCCAGCAGCCACTCCCCGGGACTCGCGGGCTCCTACGAGCAGTACTTC
V gene: TRBV14
J gene: TRBJ2-7
clone size: NA
D gene: NA
CDR3 length: 17

CDR3 protein: CASTPRLAGGKNTQYF
CDR3 DNA: TGTGCCAGCACCCCACGACTAGCGGGAGGGAAAAATACGCAGTATTTT
V gene: TRBV2
J gene: TRBJ2-3
clone size: NA
D gene: TRBD2
CDR3 length: 16

CDR3 protein: CAWSEPTPQETQYF
CDR3 DNA: TGTGCCTGGAGTGAACCGACACCGCAAGAGACCCAGTACTTC
V gene: TRBV30
J gene: TRBJ2-5
clone size: once
D gene: NA
CDR3 length: 14